This entry describes one TCR beta chain. CDR1 and CDR2 from the germline V gene are KGHSH and LQKENI. V dropped 5 bases and J dropped 6 bases, with 15 bases sitting between them. The CDR3 extends over 14 amino acids. The record originates from a study of blood T cell repertoires in COVID-19. Study summary: Acute and convalescent COVID-19 samples came from the United States, Italy and Spain. PBMCs, B-cell-depleted T cells, or T cells provided the cDNA or gDNA that made up the material.

Original processing methods: Scientists estimated how many nucleated cells there were by amplifying reference gene primers. Clones were sequenced by immunoSEQ multiplex PCR, and TCRdb holds only the in-frame ones, with some missing. V and J calls plus clone size are reproduced from that table; the DNA served to infer D and trimming. The sample has 140,000 to 150,000 clones, roughly nine tenths seen once. The TCR was taken from a human donor in a cohort sampled during active COVID-19. The sequencing sample was made of peripheral blood. The rearrangement links TRBV18 to TRBJ2-3; TRBD1 might be the D (6 bases). Written as DNA, the CDR3 is TGTGCCAGCTCATCTCAACCCAGGGGTGATACGCAGTATTTT. Its translation is CASSSQPRGDTQYF.